Each of the 21 T cell receptor beta chains below was sequenced from the same sample in a study of CD8 T cells in ankylosing spondylitis. Each CDR3 protein gets one entry after TCRdb re-called the 5' RACE reads with MiXCR. Among more than 200,000 distinct CDR3 sequences listed, roughly a quarter were seen once. Sequenced input: blood, either unsorted or a sorted T cell fraction (not recorded which). The receptors originated from a male donor with ankylosing spondylitis or in good health (not recorded which).

This clonotype was counted only a few times. This chain connects TRBV6-5 to TRBJ2-4, with D unresolved. This CDR3 spans 15 amino acids. Trimming shortened V by 3 bases and J by 1 base, and 10 bases separated the two germline ends. CDR1 is MNHEY, CDR2 SVGAGI, per germline. The CDR3 DNA sequence: TGTGCCAGCAGTTATCTCGGCCTGGCCAAAAACATTCAGTACTTC. Its translation is CASSYLGLAKNIQYF.

This clonotype was seen many times. The chain carries TRBV12-3 or TRBV12-4 and TRBJ2-7, with D possibly matching TRBD1 (7 bases). The length of the CDR3 is 14 residues. V gave up 6 bases and J gave up 0 bases, with 12 bases separating them. The CDR3 spells CASSDREVSYEQYF. The CDR3 DNA is TGTGCCAGCAGCGACAGGGAGGTCTCCTACGAGCAGTACTTC.

The gene calls are TRBV5-1 and TRBJ2-7; 7 bases are shared with TRBD1. With V trimmed by 0 bases and J by 4 bases, 10 bases remained unmatched. This CDR3 region has 16 residues. Germline V gene sequence: CDR1 SGHRS, CDR2 YFSETQ. The CDR3 coding sequence is TGCGCCAGCAGCTTGGGTCACAGGGGTACTATATACGAGCAGTACTTC. Translated: CASSLGHRGTIYEQYF.

This clonotype showed up many times. This sequence joins TRBV12-3 or TRBV12-4 and TRBJ1-1; D is undetermined. CDR3 size: 13 residues. V lost 6 bases, J lost 3 bases, and 11 bases lay in between. The CDR3 nucleotides are TGTGCCAGCAGATGGGGTGGTGACACTGAAGCTTTCTTT. This gives the protein CASRWGGDTEAFF.

This clonotype was detected a few times. V usage is TRBV12-3 or TRBV12-4 and J usage is TRBJ2-7; D perhaps matches TRBD2 (5 bases). V shed 6 bases and J shed 2 bases, with 8 bases lying between them. The CDR3 consists of 12 residues. CDR3: CASSWRAYEQYF. CDR3 DNA sequence: TGTGCCAGCAGCTGGCGGGCCTACGAGCAGTACTTC.

This chain joins TRBV10-3 and TRBJ1-1; D is perhaps TRBD1 (6 bases). The CDR3 length is 13 residues. V lost 11 bases and J 5 bases, leaving 18 bases between the germline ends. Per germline, CDR1 ENHRY and CDR2 SYGVKD. The CDR3 bases are TGTGCCGCGATGGGGGCCCTCATGACTGAAGCTTTCTTT. Translated, it gives CAAMGALMTEAFF.

J is TRBJ2-1 and V is TRBV25-1; weak D call: TRBD1 (5 bases). Trimming removed 1 base from V and 5 bases from J, with 12 bases in between. Looked up from germline, CDR1 is MGHDK and CDR2 is SYGVNS. The CDR3 loop spans 15 amino acids. The CDR3 protein is CASSESPRQNNEQFF. The CDR3 DNA reads TGTGCCAGCAGTGAATCCCCTCGACAGAACAATGAGCAGTTCTTC.

This clonotype was counted between two and nine times. V is TRBV10-3 and J is TRBJ2-7; D is perhaps TRBD2 (6 bases). Germline CDR1 is ENHRY and CDR2 is SYGVKD. Between the trimmed V and J ends, which lost 7 bases and 0 bases, there was a span of 13 bases. The CDR3 extends over 14 amino acids. CDR3 coding DNA: TGTGCCATCAATACAGGAGGGAACTCCTACGAGCAGTACTTC. Protein: CAINTGGNSYEQYF.

This chain uses TRBV18 with TRBJ2-3; TRBD1 matches 8 bases. Germline-derived CDR1 and CDR2 are KGHSH and LQKENI. V shed 3 bases and J 1 base; nucleotides not matched to a gene: 9. The CDR3 contains 17 residues. This CDR3 reads CASSPFRGHLGTDTQYF. CDR3 coding DNA: TGTGCCAGCTCACCGTTCAGGGGGCACTTGGGCACAGATACGCAGTATTTT. The full variable domain, rest sourced from reference TRBV18 and TRBJ2-3, is NAGVMQNPRHLVRRRGQEARLRCSPMKGHSHVYWYRQLPEEGLKFMVYLQKENIIDESGMPKERFSAEFPKEGPSILRIQQVVRGDSAAYFCASSPFRGHLGTDTQYFGPGTRLTVL.

This clonotype turned up a few times. The rearrangement uses TRBV7-2 and TRBJ2-3, with 9 bases that match TRBD1. Germline V CDR1 and CDR2: SGHTA, FQGNSA. The CDR3 has 15 residues. V lost 5 bases and J lost 4; bases outside the gene matches: 7. CDR3 loop: CASSMLGTGPDTQYF. CDR3 sequence (DNA): TGTGCCAGCAGCATGCTAGGGACAGGGCCAGATACGCAGTATTTT.

This clonotype was detected only a few times. The V call is TRBV6-5, the J call TRBJ1-6; D is possibly TRBD1 (6 bases). Germline CDR1 reads MNHEY; CDR2 reads SVGAGI. The V end was cut by 1 base, the J end by 10 bases, with 8 bases between. This CDR3 has 13 amino acids. The CDR3 loop reads CASSYWGGSPLHF. The CDR3 DNA reads as TGTGCCAGCAGTTACTGGGGGGGCTCACCCCTCCACTTT.

At least ten counts were recorded for this clonotype. The chain uses TRBV9 and TRBJ1-4, with 10 bases fitting TRBD1. With 4 bases clipped from V and 7 bases from J, the junction kept 7 bases outside the gene matches. Per the germline V gene, CDR1 is SGDLS and CDR2 is YYNGEE. CDR3 length: 15 amino acids. In DNA, the CDR3 is TGTGCCAGCAGCAAGACAGGGGGCCTAACTGAAAAACTGTTTTTT. This encodes CASSKTGGLTEKLFF.

The chain employs TRBV20-1 and TRBJ2-5; D might be TRBD1 or TRBD2, each matching 5 bases. Per germline, CDR1 DFQATT and CDR2 SNEGSKA (reference sequence). The CDR3 contains 13 residues. The DNA for the CDR3 is TGCAGCGGGGTAGGGGCAGGAAAAGAGACCCAGTACTTC. Translated: CSGVGAGKETQYF.

This clonotype was seen at least ten times. The rearrangement uses TRBV20-1 and TRBJ2-7, with TRBD2 matching over 9 bases. The V gene end was trimmed by 0 bases and the J gene end by 3 bases; junction bases not matched to a gene: 6. Germline V gives CDR1 DFQATT, CDR2 SNEGSKA (reference sequence). There are 15 residues in the CDR3. CDR3 sequence: CSARDPGLAVYEQYF. The CDR3 region has the DNA TGCAGTGCTAGAGACCCGGGACTAGCTGTCTACGAGCAGTACTTC.

The CDR3 loop is CASSQGDTQAFF. The CDR3 DNA is TGTGCCAGCAGCCAAGGGGACACCCAAGCTTTCTTT. V is TRBV3-1 and J is TRBJ1-1; D perhaps matches TRBD1 (6 bases). Germline lookup yields CDR1 LGHDT and CDR2 YNNKEL (reference sequence). Between the trimmed V and J ends, which lost 1 base and 9 bases, there was a span of 9 bases. The CDR3 has 12 residues.

For this clonotype: It may be a read error: a sequence one base away is much more abundant. The chain has TRBV29-1 and TRBJ2-1; D might be TRBD2 (7 bases). Per germline, CDR1 SQVTM and CDR2 ANQGSEA. This CDR3 contains 12 residues. CDR3 sequence reads: CSVGRGQYEQLF. As DNA, the CDR3 is TGCAGCGTTGGGCGGGGGCAGTATGAGCAGCTCTTC.

This clonotype was seen more than once but under ten times. The chain has TRBV12-3 or TRBV12-4 and TRBJ2-3; D might be TRBD2 (5 bases). V was clipped by 5 bases and J by 0 bases, with 12 bases between them. This CDR3 region has 15 residues. Here the CDR3 reads CASSDRGDSTDTQYF. The CDR3 DNA sequence: TGTGCCAGCAGTGACCGGGGAGATAGCACAGATACGCAGTATTTT.

The rearrangement uses TRBV12-3 or TRBV12-4 and TRBJ2-1; D gene uncertain. The CDR3 totals 12 residues. The germline V and J ends were trimmed by 3 bases and 8 bases, with 8 bases remaining between them. The CDR3 nucleotides read TGTGCCAGCAGTTTTTGGTATGATGAGCAGTTCTTC. This encodes CASSFWYDEQFF.

This clonotype was detected ten times or more. The V call is TRBV29-1, the J call TRBJ1-2; no reliable D call. The CDR3 loop spans 12 amino acids. In germline, CDR1 is SQVTM, CDR2 ANQGSEA. Trimming shortened V by 5 bases and J by 5 bases, and 12 bases separated the two germline ends. In nucleotides, the CDR3 is TGCAGCGTTTTATCCAGTGCGTATGGCTACACCTTC. Translating gives CSVLSSAYGYTF.

The rearrangement links TRBV29-1 to TRBJ1-4; D might be TRBD1 (5 bases). There are 14 residues in the CDR3. Germline V gives CDR1 SQVTM, CDR2 ANQGSEA. The V gene lost 6 bases and the J gene lost 0 bases, with 11 bases spanning the gap. Here the CDR3 reads CSVGDTATNEKLFF. CDR3 sequence (DNA): TGCAGCGTGGGGGATACCGCAACTAATGAAAAACTGTTTTTT.

The table lists this clonotype with many counts. J is TRBJ2-2 and V is TRBV11-1, with 8 bases aligning to TRBD2. The trim removed 5 bases at V and 0 bases at J, leaving 11 bases unmatched. The CDR3 contains 18 residues. CDR1 and CDR2 (germline): SGHAT, FQDESV (reference sequence). The CDR3 loop is CASSPLGLANANTGELFF. CDR3 nucleotides: TGTGCCAGCAGCCCACTCGGACTAGCAAACGCGAACACCGGGGAGCTGTTTTTT.